One sample yielded the 24 T cell receptor beta chains listed below, sequenced in a study of shared clonotypes between healthy human individuals. Measured with immunoSEQ multiplex PCR; TCRdb has only the in-frame clones, and not every one. The sample consists of about 1 million clones, about 70% of them appearing once. Sequencing input: memory CD4+ T cells sorted from blood. The subset here: CD45RA-negative fraction. The receptors were gathered from a young man in good health.

Ten or more counts support this clone. The chain uses TRBV7-3 and TRBJ2-2, with D perhaps TRBD2 (5 bases). CDR3 length equals 17 residues. Germline V gene data show CDR1 as SGHTA and CDR2 as FQGTGA. V lost 8 bases, J lost 2 bases, and 21 bases lay in between. CDR3 nucleotides: TGTGCCAGCTCGAGACCGCCTAGCAGACTCAACACCGGGGAGCTGTTTTTT. Residues: CASSRPPSRLNTGELFF.

The chain has TRBV30 and TRBJ2-7; 10 bases fit TRBD1. The CDR3 covers 15 residues. Germline CDR1 reads GTSNPN; CDR2 reads SVGIG (reference sequence). Trimming removed 5 bases from V and 4 bases from J; junction bases left unmatched: 11. CDR3 sequence (DNA): TGTGCCTGGGGGATCGGGACAGGGGAAGGGTACGAGCAGTACTTC. This gives the protein CAWGIGTGEGYEQYF.

V gene TRBV6-1 combines with J gene TRBJ1-1; possibly TRBD1 for D (5 bases). Germline CDR1 MNHNS, CDR2 SASEGT. Trimming shortened V by 3 bases and J by 8 bases, and 16 bases separated the two germline ends. This CDR3 has 14 amino acids. The CDR3 nucleotides read TGTGCCAGCAGTGAGAGAGGACACGGACTGGAAGCTTTCTTT. It is translated as CASSERGHGLEAFF.

This clone has a handful of counts. The chain recombines TRBV6-1 with TRBJ1-1; D is possibly TRBD1 (5 bases). Germline V gene data show CDR1 as MNHNS and CDR2 as SASEGT. The ends were cut back, 8 bases at V and 5 bases at J, with 15 bases in the middle. CDR3 length: 13 residues. The CDR3: CASSIQGRTEAFF. The CDR3 DNA reads TGTGCCAGCTCGATTCAGGGACGAACTGAAGCTTTCTTT.

This clone was picked up a small number of times. The sample holds other DNA sequences that translate to the same CDR3. The V and J genes are TRBV30 and TRBJ1-1; 7 positions match TRBD1. This CDR3 spans 14 amino acids. Germline assignment: CDR1 GTSNPN and CDR2 SVGIG (reference sequence). Germline trimming cut 0 bases from V and 6 bases from J; bases unmatched to any gene: 7. The CDR3 is CAWSVGYRGAEAFF. CDR3 sequence (DNA): TGTGCCTGGAGTGTGGGATACAGGGGCGCTGAAGCTTTCTTT.

The V and J genes are TRBV6-8 and TRBJ2-7, with D maybe TRBD2 (5 bases). CDR1 and CDR2 (germline): MNHGY, SAAAGT. The CDR3 length is 11 residues. V lost 5 bases and J 6 bases, leaving 8 bases between the germline ends. The CDR3 region is CASSVTSEQYF. The CDR3 nucleotides read TGTGCCAGCAGTGTTACTAGCGAGCAGTACTTC.

In its sample, this clone was seen a few times. The V and J genes are TRBV5-4 and TRBJ1-3, with TRBD1 matching 7 bases. J gave up 0 bases and V 3 bases, and 6 bases lay outside the gene matches. Germline V CDR1 and CDR2: SGHNT, YYREEE (reference sequence). This CDR3 has 16 amino acids. The CDR3 spells CASSSRTGTSGNTIYF. CDR3 sequence (DNA): TGTGCCAGCAGCTCCCGGACAGGTACCTCTGGAAACACCATATATTTT.

Only one count was recorded for this clone. This chain joins TRBV6-1 and TRBJ1-5, with D possibly being TRBD1 (6 bases). Trimming cost V 4 bases and J 8 bases, with 12 bases left between them. Germline V gives CDR1 MNHNS, CDR2 SASEGT. The CDR3 is made up of 13 amino acids. The CDR3 is CASSVQGREPQHF. CDR3 coding DNA: TGTGCCAGCAGTGTGCAGGGGCGGGAGCCCCAGCATTTT.

This clone was seen just once. The chain combines TRBV11-3 with TRBJ2-7; D gene ambiguous. Germline lookup yields CDR1 SGHNT and CDR2 YENEEA. The CDR3 is 15 residues long. V shed 0 bases and J shed 5 bases, with 14 bases lying between them. CDR3 region: CASSLEGGKGNEQYF. CDR3 sequence (DNA): TGTGCCAGCAGCTTAGAAGGTGGGAAAGGTAACGAGCAGTACTTC.

This clone was detected once. The chain joins TRBV21-1 to TRBJ2-7. TRBV21-1 corresponds to a pseudogene. The CDR3 spans 13 residues. The DNA of the CDR3 is TGTGCCAGCAGCAAACATCGAAACTACGAGCAGTACTTC. Its translation is CASSKHRNYEQYF.

Comments on this clone: This may come from a read error, since a much larger clone is one base off. The V gene is TRBV7-9, the J gene TRBJ1-6; 7 bases match TRBD1. CDR1 SEHNR and CDR2 FQNEAQ come from the germline V gene (reference sequence). The CDR3 is made up of 12 amino acids. Losses at the gene ends were 10 bases for V and 7 bases for J; bases not matched to a gene: 4. The CDR3 loop is CATGQVNSPLHF. In DNA, the CDR3 is TGTGCCACCGGACAGGTCAATTCACCCCTCCACTTT.

The rearrangement links TRBV4-2 to TRBJ2-3; perhaps D is TRBD1 or TRBD2 (6 bases each). Trimming stripped 0 bases from V and 5 bases from J, with 21 bases between. This CDR3 spans 18 amino acids. The germline gives CDR1 LGHNA, CDR2 YNFKEQ. The CDR3 sequence is CASSQDPLRGAQGDTQYF. CDR3 in DNA: TGTGCCAGCAGCCAAGATCCCCTGAGGGGGGCCCAGGGAGATACGCAGTATTTT.

The chain recombines TRBV7-8 with TRBJ2-5, with TRBD2 matching 13 bases. The CDR3 loop spans 18 amino acids. V shed 0 bases, J shed 5 bases, and the junction held 9 bases outside the gene matches. The germline gives CDR1 SGHVS, CDR2 FQNEAQ. Here the CDR3 DNA reads TGTGCCAGCAGCTTAGCGTATACTAGCGGGGGGGCTATGGAGACCCAGTACTTC. It translates to CASSLAYTSGGAMETQYF. Complete variable domain (other parts from reference TRBV7-8 and TRBJ2-5): GAGVSQSPRYKVAKRGQDVALRCDPISGHVSLFWYQQALGQGPEFLTYFQNEAQLDKSGLPSDRFFAERPEGSVSTLKIQRTQQEDSAVYLCASSLAYTSGGAMETQYFGPGTRLLVL.

The chain carries TRBV27 and TRBJ1-2, with a possible D match to TRBD1 (6 bases). Germline CDR1 and CDR2: MNHEY and SMNVEV (reference sequence). The CDR3 sequence is 14 residues long. Trimming left V 6 bases short and J 8 bases short, with 19 bases between. The CDR3: CASREGGRLQGYTF. In DNA form, the CDR3 reads TGTGCCAGCAGGGAGGGGGGAAGACTGCAGGGCTACACCTTC.

This sequence joins TRBV7-8 and TRBJ2-2; 12 bases agree with TRBD1. The germline V gene encodes CDR1 SGHVS and CDR2 FQNEAQ. The V gene end was trimmed by 5 bases and the J gene end by 7 bases; junction bases not matched to a gene: 11. CDR3 length: 17 residues. CDR3: CASSPPRGTGGRGELFF. CDR3 DNA: TGTGCCAGCAGCCCCCCCCGCGGGACAGGGGGCCGCGGGGAGCTGTTTTTT.

This rearrangement joins TRBV18 to TRBJ1-1, with TRBD1 matching over 9 bases. The CDR3 totals 18 residues. V lost 6 bases to trimming and J lost 1 base; unmatched junction nucleotides: 15. CDR1 and CDR2 (germline): KGHSH, LQKENI. The CDR3 nucleotides read TGTGCCAGCTCGCTACTCGAGTGGGACAGGGCCAGGAACACTGAAGCTTTCTTT. Translating it yields CASSLLEWDRARNTEAFF.

This clone was recorded only once. The J gene is TRBJ2-2, the V gene TRBV30; 11 positions agree with TRBD2. Germline CDR1 GTSNPN, CDR2 SVGIG (reference sequence). Germline trimming cut 3 bases from V and 4 bases from J; bases unmatched to any gene: 4. This CDR3 is 15 amino acids long. CDR3 protein: CAWRTSGDRTGELFF. CDR3 in DNA: TGTGCCTGGAGGACTAGCGGGGACCGCACCGGGGAGCTGTTTTTT.

In its sample, this clone was seen a few times. This sequence joins TRBV11-2 and TRBJ2-3; TRBD2 agrees at 8 bases. The trim removed 5 bases at V and 4 bases at J, leaving 11 bases unmatched. CDR3 length equals 16 residues. CDR1 is SGHAT and CDR2 is FQNNGV in the germline V gene. In nucleotides, the CDR3 is TGTGCCAGCAGCCTGGGACATAGCGGGAACTCAGATACGCAGTATTTT. Protein sequence: CASSLGHSGNSDTQYF.

The chain uses TRBV6-5 and TRBJ1-4, with D possibly being TRBD1 (5 bases). V shed 0 bases and J shed 3 bases, with 11 bases lying between them. Germline CDR1 MNHEY, CDR2 SVGAGI. This CDR3 comprises 16 residues. Written as DNA, the CDR3 is TGTGCCAGCAGTTACTCAGGGGTGAAGGCTAATGAAAAACTGTTTTTT. Translating it yields CASSYSGVKANEKLFF.

There are a few counts of this clone. The chain has TRBV7-9 and TRBJ2-7; weak D call: TRBD2 (5 bases). This CDR3 region has 13 residues. V dropped 5 bases and J dropped 2 bases, with 10 bases sitting between them. CDR1 SEHNR and CDR2 FQNEAQ come from the germline V gene (reference sequence). Here the CDR3 reads CASSPSLAYEQYF. In DNA form, the CDR3 reads TGTGCCAGCAGCCCTAGCCTAGCCTACGAGCAGTACTTC.

V gene TRBV19 combines with J gene TRBJ1-2; 8 nucleotides agree with TRBD1. V lost 4 bases, J lost 8 bases, and 6 bases stayed unmatched. Germline values: CDR1 LNHDA, CDR2 SQIVND (reference sequence). This CDR3 has 13 residues. The CDR3 sequence is CASSTQGAGGYTF. The CDR3 coding sequence is TGTGCCAGTAGTACCCAGGGGGCTGGCGGCTACACCTTC.

The chain carries TRBV18 and TRBJ1-3, with 9 bases fitting TRBD1. Germline V CDR1 and CDR2: KGHSH, LQKENI. The ends lost 0 bases at V and 2 bases at J; junction bases unmatched: 11. The CDR3 is 19 residues long. The CDR3, as DNA: TGTGCCAGCTCACCACCGTATGAAGGACAGGGGTTCACTGGAAACACCATATATTTT. It specifies CASSPPYEGQGFTGNTIYF. Variable domain in full (rest from reference TRBV18 and TRBJ1-3): NAGVMQNPRHLVRRRGQEARLRCSPMKGHSHVYWYRQLPEEGLKFMVYLQKENIIDESGMPKERFSAEFPKEGPSILRIQQVVRGDSAAYFCASSPPYEGQGFTGNTIYFGEGSWLTVV.

V gene TRBV9 combines with J gene TRBJ2-7; possibly TRBD1 for D (6 bases). CDR3 size: 14 residues. In germline, CDR1 is SGDLS, CDR2 YYNGEE. Between the trimmed V and J ends, which lost 0 bases and 1 base, there was a span of 8 bases. The CDR3 coding sequence is TGTGCCAGCAGCGTAGCCGACAGGTCCTACGAGCAGTACTTC. Translated: CASSVADRSYEQYF.

There are a few counts of this clone. This chain links TRBV29-1 with TRBJ2-4; 7 nucleotides match TRBD1. Germline CDR1 and CDR2: SQVTM and ANQGSEA. CDR3 length: 13 amino acids. J was trimmed by 6 bases and V by 3 bases; bases with no gene match: 5. CDR3 loop: CSVDSGTANIQYF. The CDR3 region has the DNA TGCAGCGTTGACTCCGGGACAGCAAACATTCAGTACTTC.